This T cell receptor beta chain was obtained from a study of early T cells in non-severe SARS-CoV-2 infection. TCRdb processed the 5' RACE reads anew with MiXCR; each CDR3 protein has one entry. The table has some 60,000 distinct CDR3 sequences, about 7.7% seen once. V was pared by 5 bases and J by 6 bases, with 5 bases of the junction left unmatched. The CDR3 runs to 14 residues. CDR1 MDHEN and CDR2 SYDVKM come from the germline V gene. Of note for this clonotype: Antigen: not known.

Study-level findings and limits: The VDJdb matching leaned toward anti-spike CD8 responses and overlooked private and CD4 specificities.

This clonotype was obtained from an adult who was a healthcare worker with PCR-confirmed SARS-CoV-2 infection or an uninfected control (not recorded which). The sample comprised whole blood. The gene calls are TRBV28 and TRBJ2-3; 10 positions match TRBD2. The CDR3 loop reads CASSPQLAGDTQYF. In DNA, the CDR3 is TGTGCCAGCAGTCCTCAACTAGCGGGGGATACGCAGTATTTT.